The rows below give T cell receptor beta chains drawn from one sample of a study of T-cell reconstitution after alpha-beta-depleted transplantation in children. Each CDR3 protein gets one entry after TCRdb re-called the PCR reads with MiXCR. The data show roughly 200,000 distinct CDR3 sequences, around 9.6% seen once. This specimen consisted of PBMCs from the stem cell graft donor, obtained from the stem cell graft. The source is a human donor who donated a stem cell graft to a child with acute lymphoblastic leukemia. Each CDR3 is given with its conserved first and last residue. A D gene is named only where the DNA matches it firmly. The listing skips clone size in some rows; elsewhere it reads once, few, many or a size class.

V	size	D	J	DNA	CDR3
TRBV5-1	.	.	TRBJ2-3	TGCGCCAGCAGCTTGGCTAATCTTGTATGGTTTAGCACAGATACGCAGTATTTT	CASSLANLVWFSTDTQYF
TRBV24-1	many	.	TRBJ2-2	TGTGCCACCAGTGGGGAACTAGCGAACACCGGGGAGCTGTTTTTT	CATSGELANTGELFF
TRBV21-1	few	.	TRBJ2-3	TGTGCCATTCGGGGGAGGAGCGCAGATACGCAGTATTTT	CAIRGRSADTQYF
TRBV29-1	many	.	TRBJ2-3	TGCAGCGTTGCAATCGGAGTTCAGGGGGGGGATACGCAGTATTTT	CSVAIGVQGGDTQYF
TRBV5-1	many	TRBD2	TRBJ2-1	TGCGCCAGCAGCTTGGGGGCAGTGGGACTAGTTGAGCAGTTCTTC	CASSLGAVGLVEQFF
TRBV7-2	few	TRBD2	TRBJ2-3	TGTGCCAGCAGCCCGCGGGGGGGCAAGACAGATACGCAGTATTTT	CASSPRGGKTDTQYF
TRBV12-3/TRBV12-4	many	TRBD1	TRBJ1-5	TGTGCCAGCAGAAAGGACAGGGGCAATCAGCCCCAGCATTTT	CASRKDRGNQPQHF
TRBV27	.	TRBD1	TRBJ1-2	TGTGCCAGCAGTTTCACACCGGGACAGGGGGCGCCGGACTATGGCTACACCTTC	CASSFTPGQGAPDYGYTF
TRBV30	few	TRBD2	TRBJ2-1	TGTGCCTACGGGGGGGATGACAATGAGCAGTTCTTC	CAYGGDDNEQFF
TRBV11-3	many	TRBD1	TRBJ1-1	TGTGCCAGCAGCTTAGTTGCCGGGACAGGGGCTATGAACACTGAAGCTTTCTTT	CASSLVAGTGAMNTEAFF
TRBV6-1	.	.	TRBJ1-2	TGTGCCAGCCATGCCGAGGCCAATGCTCACTATGGCTACACCTTC	CASHAEANAHYGYTF
TRBV6-5	many	.	TRBJ1-2	TGTGCCAGCAGTTTAGACGTAGTCTATGGCTACACCTTC	CASSLDVVYGYTF
TRBV12-3/TRBV12-4	few	.	TRBJ2-5	TGTGCCAGCAGTTTACGGGGTACGGAGACCCAGTACTTC	CASSLRGTETQYF
TRBV6-2/TRBV6-3	many	TRBD2	TRBJ2-5	TGTGCCAGCAGTTCCGGGACTAGCGGCCAAGAGACCCAGTACTTC	CASSSGTSGQETQYF
TRBV6-2/TRBV6-3	.	TRBD2	TRBJ2-1	TGTGCCAGCATCCCTCAAGCGGGGGCGGTCTCCTACAATGAGCAGTTCTTC	CASIPQAGAVSYNEQFF
TRBV5-6	.	.	TRBJ2-7	TGTGCCAGCAGCATGGGCAGTTGGGACGAGCAGTACTTC	CASSMGSWDEQYF
TRBV30	many	.	TRBJ2-7	TGTGCCTGGACAAGCGGTTACTCCTACGAGCAGTACTTC	CAWTSGYSYEQYF
TRBV27	many	.	TRBJ2-7	TGTGCCAGCAAGGGTCCAGGGCCCTCCTACGAGCAGTACTTC	CASKGPGPSYEQYF
TRBV20-1	many	TRBD1	TRBJ2-7	TGCAGTGCTAGAGGGACAGGGATCGAGCAGTACTTC	CSARGTGIEQYF
TRBV6-1	few	TRBD1	TRBJ2-7	TGTGCCAGCAGCTTCCGGGACAGGATTGGGGAGCAGTACTTC	CASSFRDRIGEQYF
TRBV6-1	.	TRBD2	TRBJ2-2	TGTGCCAGCTCCCACGGGCTAGCGGGGAGTAGGGAGCTGTTTTTT	CASSHGLAGSRELFF
TRBV2	.	.	TRBJ1-2	TGTGCCAGCAGTCCTCGTTATGGCTACACCTTC	CASSPRYGYTF
TRBV5-6	few	TRBD1	TRBJ1-6	TGTGCCAGCAGCCAAGGGACAGCCGGCTCCTATAATTCACCCCTCCACTTT	CASSQGTAGSYNSPLHF
TRBV18	many	.	TRBJ2-2	TGTGCCAGCTCACCGACACAGGCGAACACCGGGGAGCTGTTTTTT	CASSPTQANTGELFF
TRBV20-1	.	.	TRBJ1-1	TGCAGTGCTAGGGGTGGACACGGGGTGAACACTGAAGCTTTCTTT	CSARGGHGVNTEAFF
TRBV12-3/TRBV12-4	.	.	TRBJ1-2	TGTGCCAGCAGGTTTCGACAGGATGGCTACACCTTC	CASRFRQDGYTF
TRBV18	.	.	TRBJ1-5	TGTGCCAGCTCGGGAGCCACGGGGGCGAATCAGCCCCAGCATTTT	CASSGATGANQPQHF
TRBV12-3/TRBV12-4	few	TRBD1	TRBJ2-7	TGTGCCAGCAGTCTGCGGACAGGGGCCCCCTCCTACGAGCAGTACTTC	CASSLRTGAPSYEQYF
TRBV7-8	many	.	TRBJ1-1	TGTGCCAGCAAAGGTTCGGCCAGTCAAGCTTTCTTT	CASKGSASQAFF
TRBV11-2	.	TRBD1	TRBJ1-5	TGTGCCAGCAGCTTAGCGTCAGGGGGAGGTCAGCCCCAGCATTTT	CASSLASGGGQPQHF
TRBV12-3/TRBV12-4	few	.	TRBJ1-4	TGTGCCAGCAGTTCCCAGGGAACTAATGAAAAACTGTTTTTT	CASSSQGTNEKLFF
TRBV6-1	few	TRBD2	TRBJ2-7	TGTGCCAGCAGTCTCCCTCGCGGGGGGCCCTACGAGCAGTACTTC	CASSLPRGGPYEQYF
TRBV5-1	few	TRBD1	TRBJ1-1	TGCGCCAGCAAGCCGGGACAGACAAACACTGAAGCTTTCTTT	CASKPGQTNTEAFF
TRBV5-1	few	TRBD1	TRBJ1-2	TGCGCCAGCAGCTTGGGGGGACAGGCTCTTCTGGATTATGGCTACACCTTC	CASSLGGQALLDYGYTF